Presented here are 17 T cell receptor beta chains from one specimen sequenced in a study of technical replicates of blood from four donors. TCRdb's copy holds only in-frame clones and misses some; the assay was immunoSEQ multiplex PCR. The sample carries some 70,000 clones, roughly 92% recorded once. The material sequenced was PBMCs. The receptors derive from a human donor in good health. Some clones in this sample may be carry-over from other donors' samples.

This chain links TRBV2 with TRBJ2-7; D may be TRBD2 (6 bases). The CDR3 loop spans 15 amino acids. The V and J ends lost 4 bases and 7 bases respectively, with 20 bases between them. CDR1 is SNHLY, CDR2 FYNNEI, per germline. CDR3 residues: CASSAGGVRSGEQYF. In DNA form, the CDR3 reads TGTGCCAGCAGTGCGGGCGGGGTCCGCTCTGGGGAGCAGTACTTC.

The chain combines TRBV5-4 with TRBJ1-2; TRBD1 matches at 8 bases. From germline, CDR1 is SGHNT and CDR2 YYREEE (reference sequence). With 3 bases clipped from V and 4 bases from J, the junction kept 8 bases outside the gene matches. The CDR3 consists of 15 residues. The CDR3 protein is CASSSGTGVLYGYTF. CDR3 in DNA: TGTGCCAGCAGCTCCGGGACAGGAGTTCTCTATGGCTACACCTTC.

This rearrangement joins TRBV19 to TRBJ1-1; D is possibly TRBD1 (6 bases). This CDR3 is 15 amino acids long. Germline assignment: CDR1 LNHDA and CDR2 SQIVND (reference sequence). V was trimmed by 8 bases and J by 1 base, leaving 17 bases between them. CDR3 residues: CASVNGGLGNTEAFF. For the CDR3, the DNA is TGTGCCAGTGTTAACGGGGGGCTCGGGAACACTGAAGCTTTCTTT. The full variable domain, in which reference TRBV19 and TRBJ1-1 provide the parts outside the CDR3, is DGGITQSPKYLFRKEGQNVTLSCEQNLNHDAMYWYRQDPGQGLRLIYYSQIVNDFQKGDIAEGYSVSREKKESFPLTVTSAQKNPTAFYLCASVNGGLGNTEAFFGQGTRLTVV.

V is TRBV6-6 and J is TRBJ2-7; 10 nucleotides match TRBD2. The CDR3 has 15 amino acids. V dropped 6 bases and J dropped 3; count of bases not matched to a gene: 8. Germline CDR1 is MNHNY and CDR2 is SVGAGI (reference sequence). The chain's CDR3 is CASRPTSGAYYEQYF. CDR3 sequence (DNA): TGTGCCAGCAGGCCCACTAGCGGGGCCTACTACGAGCAGTACTTC.

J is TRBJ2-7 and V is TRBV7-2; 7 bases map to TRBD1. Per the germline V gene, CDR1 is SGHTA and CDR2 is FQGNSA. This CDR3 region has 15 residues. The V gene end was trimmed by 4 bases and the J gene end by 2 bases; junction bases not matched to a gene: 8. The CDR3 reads CASSSTGVDAYEQYF. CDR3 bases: TGTGCCAGCAGCTCTACAGGGGTAGACGCCTACGAGCAGTACTTC.

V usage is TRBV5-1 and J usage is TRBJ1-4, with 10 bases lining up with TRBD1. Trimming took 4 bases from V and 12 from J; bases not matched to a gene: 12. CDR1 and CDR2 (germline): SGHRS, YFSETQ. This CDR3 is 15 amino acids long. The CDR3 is CASSLTAGQGSQLFF. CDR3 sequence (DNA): TGCGCCAGCAGCCTTACTGCGGGACAGGGGTCACAACTGTTTTTT.

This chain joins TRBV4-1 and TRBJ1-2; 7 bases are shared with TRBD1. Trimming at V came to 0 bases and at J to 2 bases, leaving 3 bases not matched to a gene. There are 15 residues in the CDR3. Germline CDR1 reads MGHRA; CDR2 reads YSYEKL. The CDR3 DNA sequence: TGCGCCAGCAGCCAAGAGACAGGGCGAAACTATGGCTACACCTTC. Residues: CASSQETGRNYGYTF.

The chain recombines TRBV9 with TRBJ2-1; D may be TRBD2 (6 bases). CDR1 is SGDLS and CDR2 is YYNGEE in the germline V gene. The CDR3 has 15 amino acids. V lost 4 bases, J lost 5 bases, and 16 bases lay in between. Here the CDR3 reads CASSPGTYSNNEQFF. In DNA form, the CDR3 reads TGTGCCAGCAGCCCAGGGACTTATAGCAACAATGAGCAGTTCTTC.

The CDR3 sequence: CASRLLSDFQETQYF. Here the CDR3 DNA reads TGTGCCAGCAGACTCTTGAGCGATTTCCAAGAGACCCAGTACTTC. The chain uses TRBV5-4 and TRBJ2-5; D remains unclear. Germline CDR1 reads SGHNT; CDR2 reads YYREEE (reference sequence). The CDR3 totals 15 residues. Trimming left V 5 bases short and J 1 base short, with 15 bases between.

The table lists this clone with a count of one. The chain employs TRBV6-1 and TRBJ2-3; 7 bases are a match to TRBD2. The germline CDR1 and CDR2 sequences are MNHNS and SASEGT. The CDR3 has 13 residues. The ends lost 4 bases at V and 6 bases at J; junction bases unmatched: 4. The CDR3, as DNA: TGTGCCAGCAGTGTCCCCGGGGGGGATACGCAGTATTTT. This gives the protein CASSVPGGDTQYF.

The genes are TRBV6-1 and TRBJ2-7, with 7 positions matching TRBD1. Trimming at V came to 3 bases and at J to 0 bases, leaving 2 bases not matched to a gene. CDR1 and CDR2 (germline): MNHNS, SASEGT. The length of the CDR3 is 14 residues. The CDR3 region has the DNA TGTGCCAGCAGTGAGGACAGGATCTCCTACGAGCAGTACTTC. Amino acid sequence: CASSEDRISYEQYF.

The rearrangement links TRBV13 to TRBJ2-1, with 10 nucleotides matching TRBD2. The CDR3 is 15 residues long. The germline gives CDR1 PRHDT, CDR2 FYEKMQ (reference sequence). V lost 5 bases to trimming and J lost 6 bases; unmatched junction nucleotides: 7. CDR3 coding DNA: TGTGCCAGCAGCCACAGAGCGGGGGGGCCCAATGAGCAGTTCTTC. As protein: CASSHRAGGPNEQFF.

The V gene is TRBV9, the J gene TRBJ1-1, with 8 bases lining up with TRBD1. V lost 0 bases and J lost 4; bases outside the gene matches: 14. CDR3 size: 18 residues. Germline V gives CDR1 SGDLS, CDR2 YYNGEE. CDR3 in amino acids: CASSVGLTQGQGGTEAFF. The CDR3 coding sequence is TGTGCCAGCAGCGTAGGTCTGACGCAAGGACAGGGAGGCACTGAAGCTTTCTTT.

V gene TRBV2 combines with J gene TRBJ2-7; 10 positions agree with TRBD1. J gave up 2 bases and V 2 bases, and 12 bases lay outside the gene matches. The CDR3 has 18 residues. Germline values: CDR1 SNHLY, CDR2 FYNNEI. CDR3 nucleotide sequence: TGTGCCAGCAGTGAACCGGGACAGGGGTCCGAGAATCCCTACGAGCAGTACTTC. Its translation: CASSEPGQGSENPYEQYF. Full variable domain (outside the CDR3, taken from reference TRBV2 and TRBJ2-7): EPEVTQTPSHQVTQMGQEVILRCVPISNHLYFYWYRQILGQKVEFLVSFYNNEISEKSEIFDDQFSVERPDGSNFTLKIRSTKLEDSAMYFCASSEPGQGSENPYEQYFGPGTRLTVT.

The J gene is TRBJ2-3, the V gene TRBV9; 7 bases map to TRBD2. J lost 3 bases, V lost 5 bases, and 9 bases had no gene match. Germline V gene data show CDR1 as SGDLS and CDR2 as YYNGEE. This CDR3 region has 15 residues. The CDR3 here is CASRPITSATDTQYF. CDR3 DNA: TGTGCCAGCAGACCTATAACTAGCGCTACAGATACGCAGTATTTT. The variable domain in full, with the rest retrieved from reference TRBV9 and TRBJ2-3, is DSGVTQTPKHLITATGQRVTLRCSPRSGDLSVYWYQQSLDQGLQFLIQYYNGEERAKGNILERFSAQQFPDLHSELNLSSLELGDSALYFCASRPITSATDTQYFGPGTRLTVL.

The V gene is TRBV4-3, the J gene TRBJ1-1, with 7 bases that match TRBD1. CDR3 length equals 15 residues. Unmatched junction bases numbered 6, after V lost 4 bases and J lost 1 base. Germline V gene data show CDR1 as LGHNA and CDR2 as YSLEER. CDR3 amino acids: CASSPHRGANTEAFF. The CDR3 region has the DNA TGCGCCAGCAGCCCCCACAGGGGTGCGAACACTGAAGCTTTCTTT.

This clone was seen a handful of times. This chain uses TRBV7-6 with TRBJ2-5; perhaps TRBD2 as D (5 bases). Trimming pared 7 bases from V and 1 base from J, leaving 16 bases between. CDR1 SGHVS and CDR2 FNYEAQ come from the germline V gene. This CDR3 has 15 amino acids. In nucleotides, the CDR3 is TGTGCCAGCACCTCGACTACTTACCTCCAAGAGACCCAGTACTTC. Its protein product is CASTSTTYLQETQYF.